What follows are 26 T cell receptor beta chains derived from one specimen sequenced in a study of cytomegalovirus exposure and HLA in healthy donors. TCRdb's copy holds only in-frame clones and misses some; the assay was immunoSEQ multiplex PCR. The table has tens of thousands of clones, around four fifths seen once. The sample taken for sequencing was PBMCs. These receptors all come from a man aged 25-45 years in good health and CMV-seronegative.

J is TRBJ2-6 and V is TRBV7-9, with TRBD2 matching over 10 bases. This CDR3 is 18 amino acids long. V shed 5 bases, J shed 4 bases, and the junction held 11 bases outside the gene matches. From germline, CDR1 is SEHNR and CDR2 FQNEAQ (reference sequence). The CDR3 DNA reads TGTGCCAGCAGCCCACAGCTAGCGGGAGTAACAGGGGCCAACGTCCTGACTTTC. Translated, it gives CASSPQLAGVTGANVLTF.

The genes are TRBV7-2 and TRBJ2-3; unclear D gene. CDR1 is SGHTA, CDR2 FQGNSA, per germline. The CDR3 length is 12 residues. Trimming shortened V by 4 bases and J by 1 base, and 3 bases separated the two germline ends. In DNA, the CDR3 is TGTGCCAGCAGCTCTCGCACAGATACGCAGTATTTT. Translating it yields CASSSRTDTQYF.

This clone showed up just a few times. The chain joins TRBV19 to TRBJ1-2; D gene unclear. CDR1 and CDR2 from the germline V gene are LNHDA and SQIVND (reference sequence). This CDR3 has 13 residues. Trimming took off 4 bases at V and 8 bases at J, with 14 bases between the two ends. The CDR3 DNA reads TGTGCCAGTAGTACAGAGGGTTGGCGGGGCTACACCTTC. Its translation: CASSTEGWRGYTF.

The chain employs TRBV5-4 and TRBJ2-1; 11 bases are shared with TRBD2. The CDR3 spans 17 residues. Germline V lookup: CDR1 SGHNT, CDR2 YYREEE (reference sequence). Trimming at V came to 6 bases and at J to 7 bases, leaving 15 bases not matched to a gene. CDR3 sequence: CASKLGSGGASRNEQFF. The DNA of the CDR3 is TGTGCCAGCAAACTCGGTAGCGGGGGGGCTTCTCGGAATGAGCAGTTCTTC.

The chain combines TRBV5-4 with TRBJ2-1; 8 bases line up with TRBD1. Germline V gene data show CDR1 as SGHNT and CDR2 as YYREEE (reference sequence). This CDR3 contains 14 residues. V shed 4 bases, J shed 6 bases, and the junction held 6 bases outside the gene matches. As DNA, the CDR3 is TGTGCCAGCAGCGGACAGGGACCGTTCAATGAGCAGTTCTTC. As protein: CASSGQGPFNEQFF.

The chain has TRBV6-1 and TRBJ2-1; TRBD2 matches at 12 bases. From germline, CDR1 is MNHNS and CDR2 SASEGT. There are 16 residues in the CDR3. V lost 3 bases to trimming and J lost 8 bases; unmatched junction nucleotides: 8. CDR3 protein: CASSERLAGENDEQFF. The CDR3 DNA is TGTGCCAGCAGTGAGAGACTAGCGGGAGAAAACGATGAGCAGTTCTTC.

V is TRBV15 and J is TRBJ2-7; TRBD1 is a possible D gene (5 bases). V gave up 2 bases and J gave up 2 bases, with 13 bases separating them. In germline, CDR1 is LNHNV, CDR2 YYDKDF (reference sequence). The length of the CDR3 is 15 residues. The CDR3 protein is CATSRSQGVPYEQYF. DNA of the CDR3: TGTGCCACCAGCAGATCCCAAGGGGTACCCTACGAGCAGTACTTC.

V is TRBV13 and J is TRBJ2-2; a possible D gene is TRBD2 (6 bases). The CDR3 totals 15 residues. Germline V gives CDR1 PRHDT, CDR2 FYEKMQ (reference sequence). Trimming stripped 5 bases from V and 7 bases from J, with 17 bases between. As DNA, the CDR3 is TGTGCCAGCAGCCCTCGGCCCGGGCGGGGCGGGGAGCTGTTTTTT. It translates to CASSPRPGRGGELFF.

This clone showed up just a few times. This chain joins TRBV7-2 and TRBJ2-2, with a tentative D call TRBD2 (6 bases). The V end lost 3 bases, the J end lost 8 bases, and 13 bases lay between the germline ends. This CDR3 is 14 amino acids long. CDR1 is SGHTA, CDR2 FQGNSA, per germline. The CDR3 protein is CASSLSASVGELFF. The CDR3, as DNA: TGTGCCAGCAGCTTGTCTGCTAGCGTAGGGGAGCTGTTTTTT.

J is TRBJ2-3 and V is TRBV30, with D unresolved. V was pared by 2 bases and J by 4 bases, with 7 bases between. Germline V gene data show CDR1 as GTSNPN and CDR2 as SVGIG (reference sequence). The length of the CDR3 is 12 residues. CDR3 region: CAWSPSSDTQYF. In nucleotides, the CDR3 is TGTGCCTGGAGTCCCTCCTCAGATACGCAGTATTTT. Full variable domain (rest looked up from reference TRBV30 and TRBJ2-3): SQTIHQWPATLVQPVGSPLSLECTVEGTSNPNLYWYRQAAGRGLQLLFYSVGIGQISSEVPQNLSASRPQDRQFILSSKKLLLSDSGFYLCAWSPSSDTQYFGPGTRLTVL.

The V call is TRBV2, the J call TRBJ1-5; TRBD1 agrees at 9 bases. Germline V gives CDR1 SNHLY, CDR2 FYNNEI. The CDR3 length is 15 residues. With V trimmed by 3 bases and J by 6 bases, 6 bases remained unmatched. CDR3 amino acids: CASSDMDRGTQPQHF. The CDR3 DNA sequence: TGTGCCAGCAGTGATATGGACAGGGGTACTCAGCCCCAGCATTTT.

The chain has TRBV4-3 and TRBJ2-7, with 8 positions matching TRBD1. V lost 4 bases to trimming and J lost 3 bases; unmatched junction nucleotides: 5. The germline gives CDR1 LGHNA, CDR2 YSLEER. The CDR3 loop spans 14 amino acids. The CDR3 is CASSPSDRVYEQYF. The CDR3 nucleotides read TGCGCCAGCAGCCCTTCGGACAGGGTCTACGAGCAGTACTTC.

The chain uses TRBV18 and TRBJ2-7, with a weak D call TRBD2 (6 bases). CDR1 and CDR2 from the germline V gene are KGHSH and LQKENI. The CDR3 covers 14 residues. The ends were cut back, 8 bases at V and 5 bases at J, with 19 bases in the middle. DNA for the CDR3: TGTGCCAGCCGAGTCAATAGCGGAGGGGACGAGCAGTACGTC. Its protein is CASRVNSGGDEQYV.

The genes are TRBV9 and TRBJ2-2; TRBD1 matches 7 bases. The V and J ends lost 2 bases and 3 bases, in that order; junction bases with no gene match: 10. In germline, CDR1 is SGDLS, CDR2 YYNGEE. The CDR3 spans 17 residues. This CDR3 is CASSVLDRPSYTGELFF. Here the CDR3 DNA reads TGTGCCAGCAGCGTCCTGGACAGGCCCTCGTACACCGGGGAGCTGTTTTTT.

The chain joins TRBV7-2 to TRBJ1-1, with TRBD1 identical over 9 bases. Germline assignment: CDR1 SGHTA and CDR2 FQGNSA. The CDR3 contains 14 residues. V shed 2 bases, J shed 4 bases, and the junction held 2 bases outside the gene matches. The CDR3 DNA reads as TGTGCCAGCAGCTTAAACAGGGGGCTCACTGAAGCTTTCTTT. This gives the protein CASSLNRGLTEAFF.

The CDR3 is CAISGGERSYEQYF. CDR3 nucleotide sequence: TGTGCCATCAGTGGGGGGGAACGGTCCTACGAGCAGTACTTC. J is TRBJ2-7 and V is TRBV10-3, with a weak D call TRBD2 (6 bases). With 4 bases removed from V and 1 base from J, the gap between germline ends came to 11 bases. Per germline, CDR1 ENHRY and CDR2 SYGVKD. CDR3 length: 14 residues.

The chain has TRBV19 and TRBJ1-5, with D maybe TRBD1 (5 bases). The CDR3 consists of 18 residues. Trimming removed 6 bases at V and 6 bases at J, with 27 bases between. Germline loops: CDR1 LNHDA, CDR2 SQIVND (reference sequence). In DNA form, the CDR3 reads TGTGCCAGTAGGACGACCGGGGGTTTAACCTACCGGGCTCAGCCCCAGCATTTT. This gives the protein CASRTTGGLTYRAQPQHF.

The chain is built from TRBV7-3 and TRBJ2-1, with 10 bases that match TRBD2. With 5 bases clipped from V and 3 bases from J, the junction kept 4 bases outside the gene matches. The CDR3 extends over 15 amino acids. From germline, CDR1 is SGHTA and CDR2 FQGTGA. The chain's CDR3 is CASSVSGGVYNEQFF. In DNA form, the CDR3 reads TGTGCCAGCAGCGTCAGCGGGGGGGTCTACAATGAGCAGTTCTTC.

The chain links TRBV6-6 to TRBJ2-5; 13 bases are shared with TRBD2. CDR1 MNHNY and CDR2 SVGAGI come from the germline V gene (reference sequence). The CDR3 length is 16 residues. V shed 10 bases, J shed 0 bases, and the junction held 8 bases outside the gene matches. CDR3 protein: CATNSGTSGDQETQYF. As DNA, the CDR3 is TGTGCCACAAATTCCGGGACTAGCGGGGACCAAGAGACCCAGTACTTC.

As regards this clone: Other DNA sequences in this specimen translate into the identical CDR3. V usage is TRBV4-1 and J usage is TRBJ2-7; no clear D gene. The CDR3 runs 15 residues. V was trimmed by 0 bases and J by 0 bases, leaving 9 bases between them. Germline loops: CDR1 MGHRA, CDR2 YSYEKL. CDR3 in amino acids: CASSQDRSYSYEQYF. The CDR3 DNA is TGCGCCAGCAGCCAAGATCGGAGTTACTCCTACGAGCAGTACTTC.

V gene TRBV6-6 combines with J gene TRBJ1-5; D is unresolved. The CDR3 is 13 residues long. Trimming took 7 bases from V and 2 from J, leaving 9 bases between them. Germline lookup yields CDR1 MNHNY and CDR2 SVGAGI (reference sequence). The CDR3 DNA follows: TGTGCCAGCACCGCCCCGGGCAATCAGCCCCAGCATTTT. This encodes CASTAPGNQPQHF.

The CDR3 is CASSLYRYNEQFF. CDR3 in DNA: TGTGCCAGCAGCTTATACAGGTACAATGAGCAGTTCTTC. The rearrangement links TRBV7-3 to TRBJ2-1, with D possibly TRBD1 on 5 matching bases. The germline CDR1 and CDR2 sequences are SGHTA and FQGTGA. CDR3 length: 13 residues. V dropped 2 bases and J dropped 4 bases, with 6 bases sitting between them.

This chain joins TRBV9 and TRBJ2-3; D gene unclear. CDR1 is SGDLS, CDR2 YYNGEE, per germline. CDR3 length: 15 amino acids. V gave up 0 bases and J gave up 3 bases, with 11 bases separating them. The CDR3 region is CASSVDSGLTDTQYF. CDR3 coding DNA: TGTGCCAGCAGCGTAGACAGTGGGTTGACAGATACGCAGTATTTT. Full variable domain (outside the CDR3, taken from reference TRBV9 and TRBJ2-3): DSGVTQTPKHLITATGQRVTLRCSPRSGDLSVYWYQQSLDQGLQFLIQYYNGEERAKGNILERFSAQQFPDLHSELNLSSLELGDSALYFCASSVDSGLTDTQYFGPGTRLTVL.

V gene TRBV9 combines with J gene TRBJ2-3; tentatively, D is TRBD1 (5 bases). V was trimmed by 0 bases and J by 2 bases, leaving 13 bases between them. The CDR3 runs to 16 residues. Germline V gives CDR1 SGDLS, CDR2 YYNGEE. CDR3 in amino acids: CASSVGGRGVTDTQYF. The CDR3 DNA sequence: TGTGCCAGCAGCGTAGGCGGTAGGGGTGTCACAGATACGCAGTATTTT.

The V call is TRBV4-1, the J call TRBJ2-7, with 8 bases that match TRBD1. The V and J ends lost 0 bases and 3 bases, in that order; junction bases with no gene match: 10. The germline gives CDR1 MGHRA, CDR2 YSYEKL. The CDR3 contains 17 residues. Here the CDR3 DNA reads TGCGCCAGCAGCCAAGAAAAGGGGGCAGGGGGCCTCTACGAGCAGTACTTC. Protein product: CASSQEKGAGGLYEQYF.

V gene TRBV10-3 combines with J gene TRBJ1-5; D gene ambiguous. Per germline, CDR1 ENHRY and CDR2 SYGVKD. The ends were cut back, 3 bases at V and 5 bases at J, with 11 bases in the middle. The CDR3 length is 14 residues. CDR3 DNA sequence: TGTGCCATCAGTGACGCGGAGAACCATCAGCCCCAGCATTTT. Its translation is CAISDAENHQPQHF.